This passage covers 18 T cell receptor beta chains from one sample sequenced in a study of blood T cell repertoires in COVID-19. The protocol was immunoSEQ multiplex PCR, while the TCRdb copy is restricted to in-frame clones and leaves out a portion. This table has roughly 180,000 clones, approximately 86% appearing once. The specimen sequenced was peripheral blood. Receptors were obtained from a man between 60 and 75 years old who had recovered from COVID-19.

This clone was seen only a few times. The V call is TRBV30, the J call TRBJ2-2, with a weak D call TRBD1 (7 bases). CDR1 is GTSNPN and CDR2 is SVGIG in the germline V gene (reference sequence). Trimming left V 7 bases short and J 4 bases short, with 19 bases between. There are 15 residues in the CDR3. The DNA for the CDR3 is TGTGCCTCAGGTTCAGGGGGGACATCCACCGGGGAGCTGTTTTTT. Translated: CASGSGGTSTGELFF.

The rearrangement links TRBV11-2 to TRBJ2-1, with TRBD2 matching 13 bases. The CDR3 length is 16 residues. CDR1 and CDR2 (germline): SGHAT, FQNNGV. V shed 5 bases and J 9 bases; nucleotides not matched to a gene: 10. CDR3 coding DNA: TGTGCCAGCAGCCGGGGACTAGCGGGGAGGGGGGCTGAGCAGTTCTTC. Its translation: CASSRGLAGRGAEQFF.

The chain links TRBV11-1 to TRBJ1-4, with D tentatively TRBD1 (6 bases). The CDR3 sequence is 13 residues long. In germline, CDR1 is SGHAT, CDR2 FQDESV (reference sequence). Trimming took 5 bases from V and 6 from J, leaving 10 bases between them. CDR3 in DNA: TGTGCCAGCAGCACAGGGAATGATGAAAAACTGTTTTTT. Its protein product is CASSTGNDEKLFF.

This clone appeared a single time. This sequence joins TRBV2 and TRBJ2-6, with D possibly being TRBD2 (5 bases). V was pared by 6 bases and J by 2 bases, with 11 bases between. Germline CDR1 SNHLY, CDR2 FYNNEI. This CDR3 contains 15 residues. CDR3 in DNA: TGTGCCAGCAGCCCAAGGCGGGCTGGGGCCAACGTCCTGACTTTC. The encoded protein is CASSPRRAGANVLTF.

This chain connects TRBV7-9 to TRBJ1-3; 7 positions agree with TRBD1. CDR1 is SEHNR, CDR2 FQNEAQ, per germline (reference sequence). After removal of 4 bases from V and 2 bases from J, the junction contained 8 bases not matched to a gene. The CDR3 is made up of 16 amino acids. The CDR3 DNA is TGTGCCAGCAGCTACGACAGGGTCTATACTGGAAACACCATATATTTT. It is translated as CASSYDRVYTGNTIYF.

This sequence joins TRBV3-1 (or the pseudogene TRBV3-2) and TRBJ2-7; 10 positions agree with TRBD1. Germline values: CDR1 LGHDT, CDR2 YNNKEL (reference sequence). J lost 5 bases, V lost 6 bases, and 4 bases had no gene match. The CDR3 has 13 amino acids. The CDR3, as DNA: TGTGCCAGCAGTTTGACAGGGGGCCACGAGCAGTACTTC. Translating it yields CASSLTGGHEQYF.

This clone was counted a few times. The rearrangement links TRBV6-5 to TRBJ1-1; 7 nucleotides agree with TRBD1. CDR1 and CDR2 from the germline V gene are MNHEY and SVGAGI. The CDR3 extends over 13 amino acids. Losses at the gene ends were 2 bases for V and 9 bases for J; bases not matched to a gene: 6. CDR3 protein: CASSYGGGGKAFF. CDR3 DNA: TGTGCCAGCAGTTACGGAGGGGGCGGTAAAGCTTTCTTT.

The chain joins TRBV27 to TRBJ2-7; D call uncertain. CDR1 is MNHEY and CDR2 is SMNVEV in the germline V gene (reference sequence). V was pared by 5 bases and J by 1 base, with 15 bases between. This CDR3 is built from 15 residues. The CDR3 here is CASSSSATRSYEQYF. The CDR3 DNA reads TGTGCCAGCAGTAGCTCGGCCACGAGGTCCTACGAGCAGTACTTC.

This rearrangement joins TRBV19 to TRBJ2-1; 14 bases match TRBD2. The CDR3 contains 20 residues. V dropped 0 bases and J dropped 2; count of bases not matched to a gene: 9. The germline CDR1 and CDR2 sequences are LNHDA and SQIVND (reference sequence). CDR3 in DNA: TGTGCCAGTAGTATAGATCACGGGACTAGCGGGGGAACGGCCTACAATGAGCAGTTCTTC. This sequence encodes CASSIDHGTSGGTAYNEQFF. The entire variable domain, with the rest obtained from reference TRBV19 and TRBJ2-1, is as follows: DGGITQSPKYLFRKEGQNVTLSCEQNLNHDAMYWYRQDPGQGLRLIYYSQIVNDFQKGDIAEGYSVSREKKESFPLTVTSAQKNPTAFYLCASSIDHGTSGGTAYNEQFFGPGTRLTVL.

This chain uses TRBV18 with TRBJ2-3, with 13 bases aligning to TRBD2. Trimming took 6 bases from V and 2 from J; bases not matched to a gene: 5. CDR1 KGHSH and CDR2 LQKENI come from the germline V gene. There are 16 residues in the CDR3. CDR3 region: CASSLGLAGATDTQYF. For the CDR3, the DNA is TGTGCCAGCTCCCTTGGACTAGCGGGGGCCACAGATACGCAGTATTTT. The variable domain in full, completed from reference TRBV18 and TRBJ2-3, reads NAGVMQNPRHLVRRRGQEARLRCSPMKGHSHVYWYRQLPEEGLKFMVYLQKENIIDESGMPKERFSAEFPKEGPSILRIQQVVRGDSAAYFCASSLGLAGATDTQYFGPGTRLTVL.

The DNA of the CDR3 is TGCGCCAGCAGCCAGCTAGGACAGGTCCATGGCTACACCTTC. Translation gives CASSQLGQVHGYTF. The chain is built from TRBV4-3 and TRBJ1-2; TRBD1 matches 7 bases. Germline V lookup: CDR1 LGHNA, CDR2 YSLEER. The V segment lost 3 bases and the J segment 6 bases; nucleotides outside the gene matches: 7. The CDR3 runs to 14 residues.

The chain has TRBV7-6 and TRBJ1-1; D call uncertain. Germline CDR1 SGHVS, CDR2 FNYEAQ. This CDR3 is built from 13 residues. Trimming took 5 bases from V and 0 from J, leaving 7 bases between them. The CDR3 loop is CASSDHMNTEAFF. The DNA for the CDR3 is TGTGCCAGCAGCGATCACATGAACACTGAAGCTTTCTTT.

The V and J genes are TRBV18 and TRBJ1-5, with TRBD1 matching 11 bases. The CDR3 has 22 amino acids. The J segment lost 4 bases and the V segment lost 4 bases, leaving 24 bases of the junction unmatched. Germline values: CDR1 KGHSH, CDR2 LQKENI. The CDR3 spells CASSLRSYIPGQGGDWNQPQHF. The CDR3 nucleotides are TGTGCCAGCTCACTCCGGAGTTATATACCGGGACAGGGGGGCGATTGGAATCAGCCCCAGCATTTT. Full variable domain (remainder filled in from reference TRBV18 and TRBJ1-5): NAGVMQNPRHLVRRRGQEARLRCSPMKGHSHVYWYRQLPEEGLKFMVYLQKENIIDESGMPKERFSAEFPKEGPSILRIQQVVRGDSAAYFCASSLRSYIPGQGGDWNQPQHFGDGTRLSIL.

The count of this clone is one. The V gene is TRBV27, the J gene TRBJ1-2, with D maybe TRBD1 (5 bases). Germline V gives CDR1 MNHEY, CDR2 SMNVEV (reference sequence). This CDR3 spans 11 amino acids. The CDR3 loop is CAAWGDYGYTF. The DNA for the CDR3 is TGTGCGGCGTGGGGGGACTATGGCTACACCTTC.

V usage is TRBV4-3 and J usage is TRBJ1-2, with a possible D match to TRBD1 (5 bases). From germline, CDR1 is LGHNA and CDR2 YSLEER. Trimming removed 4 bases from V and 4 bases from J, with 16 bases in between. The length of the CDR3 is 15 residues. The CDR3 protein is CASSPDEGEGYGYTF. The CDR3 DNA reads TGCGCCAGCAGCCCTGATGAAGGGGAGGGCTATGGCTACACCTTC.

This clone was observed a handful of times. Here the CDR3 reads CSVDPYTGDYGYTF. The CDR3 DNA follows: TGCAGCGTTGACCCATACACAGGGGACTATGGCTACACCTTC. The chain has TRBV29-1 and TRBJ1-2; 7 nucleotides line up with TRBD1. V lost 3 bases and J lost 3; bases outside the gene matches: 7. Germline-derived CDR1 and CDR2 are SQVTM and ANQGSEA. The CDR3 is 14 residues long.

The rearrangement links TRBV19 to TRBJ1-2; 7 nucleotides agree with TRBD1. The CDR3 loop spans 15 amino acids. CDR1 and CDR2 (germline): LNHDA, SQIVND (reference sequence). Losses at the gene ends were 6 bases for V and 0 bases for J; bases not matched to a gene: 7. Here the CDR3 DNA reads TGTGCCAGTAGCCCGGGACAGCTATCTAACTATGGCTACACCTTC. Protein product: CASSPGQLSNYGYTF.

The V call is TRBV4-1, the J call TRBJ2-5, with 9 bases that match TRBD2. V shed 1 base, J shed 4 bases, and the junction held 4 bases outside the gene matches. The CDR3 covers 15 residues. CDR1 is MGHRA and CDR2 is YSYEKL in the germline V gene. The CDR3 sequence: CASSQVGSGGETQYF. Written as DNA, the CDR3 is TGCGCCAGCAGCCAAGTGGGTAGCGGGGGAGAGACCCAGTACTTC.